Given below is one T cell receptor beta chain in context. The sample belongs to a study of cytomegalovirus exposure and HLA in healthy donors. Trimming shortened V by 2 bases and J by 0 bases, and 11 bases separated the two germline ends. Per germline, CDR1 LGHNA and CDR2 YSLEER. CDR3 size: 16 residues. A multiplex PCR was run with 60 Vbeta primers and 13 Jbeta primers. Clones were sequenced by immunoSEQ multiplex PCR, and TCRdb holds only the in-frame ones, with some missing. The repertoire includes over 85,000 clones, roughly 80% of them detected once, and roughly 2.6% sits in the top ten. The chain combines TRBV4-3 with TRBJ1-3, with TRBD1 as a possible D gene (6 bases). The sequence was collected from a man in his forties in good health and CMV-seronegative. What was sequenced was PBMCs. In nucleotides, the CDR3 is TGCGCCAGCAGCCAAACACAGGGTGCCTCTGGAAACACCATATATTTT. Its translation: CASSQTQGASGNTIYF.